This T cell receptor beta chain is from a study of cytomegalovirus exposure and HLA in healthy donors. CDR1 and CDR2 from the germline V gene are SGHTA and FQGNSA. Germline trimming cut 2 bases from V and 0 bases from J; bases unmatched to any gene: 13. The CDR3 has 18 amino acids. Primers: 60 Vbeta forward and 13 Jbeta reverse. TCRdb keeps only in-frame clones here, not all; method: immunoSEQ multiplex PCR. The top ten clones hold roughly 8.3% of a sample with roughly 120,000 clones, under 70% of them seen once. Whole-study findings and limits: As a later analysis revealed, most CMV-associated TCR beta chains appeared HLA-restricted. A later analysis showed that HLA-associated TCR beta chains had undergone more clonal expansion than equally common others.

About this clone: Its matching antigen is unknown.

This TCR was sampled from a young man in good health and CMV-seropositive. What was sequenced was PBMCs. The chain has TRBV7-2 and TRBJ2-7; 7 bases match TRBD2. The CDR3: CASSLLASGRGYSYEQYF. For the CDR3, the DNA is TGTGCCAGCAGCTTACTTGCTAGCGGAAGAGGTTACTCCTACGAGCAGTACTTC.